This entry describes one T cell receptor beta chain. The antigen is undetermined. Clones were read by immunoSEQ multiplex PCR, and TCRdb kept only the in-frame ones, dropping some. Here the sample spans about 2.1 million clones, roughly 95% being singletons. The sample originates from a study of shared clonotypes between healthy human individuals. Points from the study as a whole: Sequencing depth was predicted to influence how clonotypes are shared among donors.

The V segment lost 5 bases and the J segment 2 bases; nucleotides outside the gene matches: 7. The CDR3 runs to 15 residues. Germline V gene sequence: CDR1 SGHTA, CDR2 FQGTGA. Naive CD8 isolation took CD45RO-negative cells positively selected for CCR7 and excluded terminally differentiated effector memory CD45RA+ cells. The gene calls are TRBV7-3 and TRBJ2-3; 7 bases line up with TRBD1. This sequence originates from a man between 18 and 35 years old in good health. Some clones in this sample may be carry-over from other donors' samples. Sequencing was carried out using naive CD8+ T cells from PBMCs. This chain's CDR3 is CASSIRDRYTDTQYF. For the CDR3, the DNA is TGTGCCAGCAGCATCCGGGACAGATACACAGATACGCAGTATTTT.